These 2 T cell receptor beta chains were all obtained from the same sample, sequenced in a study of blood T cells in healthy people across ages. With a J-beta primer mix and a sample-barcoded 5' primer, a second PCR ran about 7 to 12 cycles. In TCRdb, the 5' RACE reads were re-called with MiXCR into one record per CDR3 protein. The table lists more than 700,000 distinct CDR3 sequences, about half of them singletons. Sequenced: blood. The source of these receptors is an elderly man in good health.

The sample holds a few counts of this clonotype. This chain uses TRBV7-3 with TRBJ1-6; possibly TRBD1 for D (6 bases). In germline, CDR1 is SGHTA, CDR2 FQGTGA. With 0 bases removed from V and 7 bases from J, the gap between germline ends came to 13 bases. This CDR3 spans 16 amino acids. CDR3 amino acids: CASSLTGQGINSPLHF. CDR3 sequence (DNA): TGTGCCAGCAGCTTAACGGGGCAGGGGATCAATTCACCCCTCCACTTT.

This clonotype was observed a handful of times. The V gene is TRBV11-2, the J gene TRBJ2-2; TRBD2 is a possible D gene (6 bases). This CDR3 is built from 16 residues. V dropped 7 bases and J dropped 4 bases, with 19 bases sitting between them. From germline, CDR1 is SGHAT and CDR2 FQNNGV. CDR3 nucleotide sequence: TGTGCCAGCATGAAACGATCGGGGGACCTCACCGGGGAGCTGTTTTTT. It specifies CASMKRSGDLTGELFF.